This TCR beta chain was recovered during a study of sequential checkpoint blockade in melanoma. Across the study: TCRbeta immunosequencing was performed on DNA from approximately 93 pretreatment melanoma tumor samples. Study-level points and caveats: About 30 times likelier clinical benefit followed increased tumor T-cell fraction and clonality.

Germline V gene lookup returns CDR1 LNHDA and CDR2 SQIVND (reference sequence). The CDR3 extends over 14 amino acids. V lost 6 bases, J lost 1 base, and 0 bases stayed unmatched. Assay: immunoSEQ multiplex PCR; the TCRdb copy retains only in-frame clones and omits some. The table lists around 4,000 clones, about 23% of them singletons. The treatment denotes: randomized to nivolumab then ipilimumab (arm A) or the reverse (arm B). For this clone: Its specificity is not known.

The clonotype comes from a human donor with melanoma. Sequences were derived from tumor tissue (inferred from file names), sampled from a patient given nivolumab and ipilimumab in sequence. V is TRBV19 and J is TRBJ2-3; 11 bases agree with TRBD2. The CDR3 spells CASRTSGGTDTQYF. The CDR3 DNA reads as TGTGCCAGTAGGACTAGCGGGGGCACAGATACGCAGTATTTT.